This T cell receptor beta chain was identified in a study of vaccination effects on CD4 cells after COVID-19. Study summary: ViraFEST used viral peptide pools to expand antigen-specific CD4+ T cells before sequencing.

Following a roughly 11-day culture, CD4+ T cells were purified. Testing of the vaccine recipients showed negative nucleocapsid antibodies and no prior SARS-CoV-2 infection. Sequencing was performed with immunoSEQ multiplex PCR; in TCRdb, only in-frame clones are kept and a portion is missing. The repertoire holds 30,000 to 40,000 clones, with 82% as singletons. Regarding the study as a whole: Both infection-induced and vaccine-induced clones contracted markedly at late post-vaccination timepoints.

The CDR3 covers 16 residues. V was pared by 3 bases and J by 1 base, with 3 bases of the junction left unmatched. Germline V gives CDR1 LGHDT, CDR2 YNNKEL (reference sequence). This clone was found a few times. Its target is not known. This chain uses TRBV3-1 (or the pseudogene TRBV3-2) with TRBJ2-5; 12 positions agree with TRBD2. The source of this sequence is a human donor who received a COVID-19 vaccine. The specimen comprised CD4+ T cells from PBMCs cultured without peptide, sampled before COVID-19 vaccination. This CDR3 is CASSHPSGGAQETQYF. CDR3 DNA: TGTGCCAGCAGCCACCCTAGCGGGGGGGCCCAAGAGACCCAGTACTTC.